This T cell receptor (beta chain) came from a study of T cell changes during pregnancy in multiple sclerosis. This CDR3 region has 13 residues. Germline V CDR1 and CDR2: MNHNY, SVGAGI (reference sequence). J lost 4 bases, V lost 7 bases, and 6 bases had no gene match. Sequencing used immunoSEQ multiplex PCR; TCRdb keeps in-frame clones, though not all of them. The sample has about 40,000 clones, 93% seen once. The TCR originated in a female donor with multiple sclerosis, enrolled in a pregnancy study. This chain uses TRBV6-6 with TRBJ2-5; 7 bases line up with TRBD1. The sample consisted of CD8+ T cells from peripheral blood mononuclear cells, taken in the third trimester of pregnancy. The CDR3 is CASKTGVGETQYF. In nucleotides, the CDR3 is TGTGCCAGCAAAACAGGGGTTGGAGAGACCCAGTACTTC.